A selection of T cell receptor beta chains follows, all from one sample in a study of CD8 T cells in Susac syndrome. TCRdb called the immunoSEQ multiplex PCR reads again in MiXCR, with one record for every CDR3 protein. This table has 100,000 or so distinct CDR3 sequences, nearly 97% appearing once. Input material: CD8+ T cells from PBMCs. These receptors were obtained from a human donor with Susac syndrome. The CDR3 runs from the conserved cysteine through the conserved F or W. The D gene is left open where the match is weak. A row's size may be missing; if present it is once, few, many or a size class.

CDR3aa | CDR3nt | j_gene | abundance | len | d_gene | v_gene
CASSVAAGVSEQYF | TGTGCCAGCAGCGTAGCGGCGGGGGTTAGCGAGCAGTACTTC | TRBJ2-7 | few | 14 | TRBD2 | TRBV9
CASSPTLSDTQYF | TGTGCCAGCTCACCGACCCTTTCAGATACGCAGTATTTT | TRBJ2-3 | . | 13 | . | TRBV18
CASSSRGNQPQHF | TGCGCCAGCAGCTCCAGGGGGAATCAGCCCCAGCATTTT | TRBJ1-5 | once | 13 | TRBD1 | TRBV4-1
CASSFVGPTYNEQFF | TGCGCCAGCAGCTTCGTGGGCCCTACTTACAATGAGCAGTTCTTC | TRBJ2-1 | . | 15 | . | TRBV5-1
CASSLDPSTSGDTDTQYF | TGTGCCAGCAGCTTAGACCCCTCAACTAGCGGGGACACAGATACGCAGTATTTT | TRBJ2-3 | . | 18 | TRBD2 | TRBV7-9
CASSSHQISSYNEQFF | TGTGCCAGCAGCTCGCACCAGATTTCCTCCTACAATGAGCAGTTCTTC | TRBJ2-1 | . | 16 | . | TRBV5-4
CASSSGGDLQHF | TGTGCCAGCAGCTCCGGGGGGGACCTACAGCATTTT | TRBJ1-5 | . | 12 | . | TRBV7-9
CASLPRAGANVLTF | TGTGCCAGCCTCCCACGCGCTGGGGCCAACGTCCTGACTTTC | TRBJ2-6 | . | 14 | . | TRBV2
CASRWGAREETQYF | TGTGCCAGCAGGTGGGGGGCGCGGGAAGAGACCCAGTACTTC | TRBJ2-5 | . | 14 | . | TRBV2
CASSDSQDSNGELFF | TGTGCCAGCAGTGACTCACAGGACTCAAACGGGGAGCTGTTTTTT | TRBJ2-2 | . | 15 | . | TRBV6-4
CASSFGSSEQYF | TGTGCCAGCAGCTTTGGGAGTTCCGAGCAGTACTTC | TRBJ2-7 | . | 12 | . | TRBV7-2
CSARIQGNEQYF | TGCAGTGCACGGATACAGGGGAACGAGCAGTACTTC | TRBJ2-7 | . | 12 | TRBD1 | TRBV20-1
CSVDGLAGGEQFF | TGCAGCGTTGATGGCCTGGCAGGCGGTGAGCAGTTCTTC | TRBJ2-1 | . | 13 | . | TRBV29-1
CASSHVSSNEQFF | TGCGCCAGCAGCCATGTCAGCAGCAATGAGCAGTTCTTC | TRBJ2-1 | . | 13 | . | TRBV4-1
CASKDGSEADTQYF | TGTGCCAGCAAAGACGGATCTGAGGCAGATACGCAGTATTTT | TRBJ2-3 | . | 14 | . | TRBV6-4
CASSLGGKTQYF | TGTGCCAGCAGCTTGGGGGGCAAGACCCAGTACTTC | TRBJ2-5 | . | 12 | . | TRBV11-2
CASSLNVEQFF | TGTGCCAGCAGCTTAAACGTCGAGCAGTTCTTC | TRBJ2-1 | . | 11 | . | TRBV5-6
CASSPWGQDLDRYF | TGTGCCAGCAGCCCATGGGGGCAGGACTTAGACAGGTACTTC | TRBJ2-7 | . | 14 | . | TRBV12-3/TRBV12-4
CSVEDEEGQGSYNEQFF | TGCAGCGTTGAAGACGAGGAGGGACAGGGGTCCTACAATGAGCAGTTCTTC | TRBJ2-1 | once | 17 | TRBD1 | TRBV29-1
CASSLAPSGPDNYGYTF | TGTGCCAGCAGTTTAGCCCCCTCAGGGCCCGACAACTATGGCTACACCTTC | TRBJ1-2 | . | 17 | . | TRBV12-3/TRBV12-4
CASSLSGGLPEELFF | TGTGCCAGCAGTTTGAGTGGCGGCTTACCGGAGGAGCTGTTTTTT | TRBJ2-2 | . | 15 | . | TRBV12-3/TRBV12-4
CASSSGQGQYGYTF | TGCGCCAGCAGCTCAGGACAGGGGCAATATGGCTACACCTTC | TRBJ1-2 | . | 14 | TRBD1 | TRBV5-1
CSASGLSFQETQYF | TGCAGTGCTAGTGGTCTGAGCTTCCAAGAGACCCAGTACTTC | TRBJ2-5 | . | 14 | . | TRBV20-1
CSARDLGQGYNEQFF | TGCAGTGCTAGAGATCTGGGACAGGGTTACAATGAGCAGTTCTTC | TRBJ2-1 | . | 15 | TRBD1 | TRBV20-1
CASSQETGGGADTQYF | TGTGCCAGCAGCCAAGAAACGGGAGGGGGGGCAGATACGCAGTATTTT | TRBJ2-3 | . | 16 | TRBD2 | TRBV4-2
CASRDVADTQYF | TGTGCCAGCCGGGACGTCGCAGATACGCAGTATTTT | TRBJ2-3 | . | 12 | . | TRBV6-5
CASSLTASGDNEQFF | TGTGCCAGCAGCTTAACGGCTAGCGGGGATAATGAGCAGTTCTTC | TRBJ2-1 | . | 15 | TRBD2 | TRBV7-3
CSVEVQGARSEQFF | TGCAGCGTTGAAGTGCAGGGGGCGCGGAGTGAGCAGTTCTTC | TRBJ2-1 | . | 14 | TRBD1 | TRBV29-1
CASSRTVGQTYEQYF | TGTGCCAGCAGCCGAACCGTGGGACAAACCTACGAGCAGTACTTC | TRBJ2-7 | . | 15 | . | TRBV27
CASSESATQQFF | TGTGCCAGCAGTGAATCGGCGACCCAGCAGTTCTTC | TRBJ2-1 | . | 12 | . | TRBV25-1
CASSSELAGVEQFF | TGTGCCAGCAGTTCAGAGCTAGCGGGAGTTGAGCAGTTCTTC | TRBJ2-1 | . | 14 | TRBD2 | TRBV12-3/TRBV12-4
CSVEVLRETTPDTQYF | TGCAGCGTTGAAGTTCTTCGGGAGACTACTCCAGATACGCAGTATTTT | TRBJ2-3 | . | 16 | . | TRBV29-1
CSVGTGPYNEQFF | TGCAGCGTTGGGACAGGGCCCTACAATGAGCAGTTCTTC | TRBJ2-1 | . | 13 | TRBD1 | TRBV29-1
CASSVVGWTDYGYTF | TGTGCCAGCAGCGTAGTGGGTTGGACAGACTATGGCTACACCTTC | TRBJ1-2 | . | 15 | . | TRBV9
CASSLSTGGYEQYF | TGTGCCAGCAGCTTATCTACGGGAGGTTACGAGCAGTACTTC | TRBJ2-7 | . | 14 | TRBD2 | TRBV13
CASSRATGELFF | TGTGCCAGCAGCCGAGCCACCGGGGAGCTGTTTTTT | TRBJ2-2 | . | 12 | . | TRBV6-5
CASSLPRGSVTDTQYF | TGTGCCAGCAGCTTACCCCGGGGTAGTGTCACAGATACGCAGTATTTT | TRBJ2-3 | few | 16 | . | TRBV7-3
CASSLFRDTWKDKNIQYF | TGTGCCAGCAGTTTATTTCGGGACACTTGGAAGGACAAAAACATTCAGTACTTC | TRBJ2-4 | . | 18 | . | TRBV28
CASSPTGISGANVLTF | TGTGCCAGCAGCCCCACGGGGATCTCTGGGGCCAACGTCCTGACTTTC | TRBJ2-6 | . | 16 | . | TRBV9
CASSLARAVNQPQHF | TGTGCCAGCAGCTTAGCTCGGGCAGTCAATCAGCCCCAGCATTTT | TRBJ1-5 | . | 15 | . | TRBV7-2
CASSPSDGLRNEQYF | TGTGCCAGCAGCCCCTCTGACGGGTTGAGGAACGAGCAGTACTTC | TRBJ2-7 | . | 15 | . | TRBV9
CASSADTQYF | TGTGCCAGCAGCGCAGATACGCAGTATTTT | TRBJ2-3 | . | 10 | . | TRBV3-1
CASSPGILETQYF | TGTGCCAGCAGCCCAGGGATACTAGAGACCCAGTACTTC | TRBJ2-5 | . | 13 | . | TRBV9
CSARDGFSYEQYF | TGCAGTGCTAGGGACGGATTTTCCTACGAGCAGTACTTC | TRBJ2-7 | . | 13 | . | TRBV20-1
CSVGAGTLGNDEQYF | TGCAGCGTTGGGGCGGGGACACTGGGGAACGACGAGCAGTACTTC | TRBJ2-7 | . | 15 | . | TRBV29-1